This T cell receptor beta chain was captured in a study of Ad26.COV2.S vaccination and SARS-CoV-2 variants. Study background: Ad26.COV2.S arm of COV1001 included the donor. Broader study findings: Measures of TCR breadth and depth may have fallen short of total T cell responses.

The table came from immunoSEQ multiplex PCR; TCRdb's copy has only in-frame clones and leaves some out. This sample carries approximately 280,000 clones, around 87% of them seen once, and the ten largest clones take around 3%. As to this clone: The antigen remains undetermined.

Treatment defined: over 15 received Ad26.COV2.S at low or high dose, single or two shots; 5 received placebo; per-sample allocation not given. At day 63 after the first vaccine or placebo injection, samples were drawn. At a Boston site, the person donating was an adult of 18-55 years. Trimming took 0 bases from V and 5 from J, leaving 16 bases between them. The CDR3 runs 16 residues. Germline CDR1 is KGHSH and CDR2 is LQKENI. This material consisted of peripheral blood, taken in a trial of Ad26.COV2.S vaccine versus placebo. The chain recombines TRBV18 with TRBJ1-2; D not resolved. This TCR came from a person between 18 and 65 years old who received the Ad26.COV2.S COVID-19 vaccine or a placebo. CDR3 nucleotide sequence: TGTGCCAGCTCACCACCGTTTAACAGCCCCCTGTATGGCTACACCTTC. Protein product: CASSPPFNSPLYGYTF.